The clone carrying this TCR beta chain was detected once. Germline V gene lookup returns CDR1 LNHDA and CDR2 SQIVND (reference sequence). The V end was cut by 7 bases, the J end by 1 base, with 13 bases between. The CDR3 is 14 amino acids. This record comes from a study of blood T cell repertoires in COVID-19. In the study overall: Acute and convalescent COVID-19 samples came from the United States, Italy and Spain. T cells, B-cell-depleted T cells, or PBMCs provided the cDNA or gDNA that served as material.

Authors' processing steps: Amplification from reference gene primers served as the basis for estimated nucleated cell counts. TCRdb keeps only in-frame clones here, not all; method: immunoSEQ multiplex PCR. The D gene and trimming were derived from the DNA, and the V and J assignments and clone size from that table. Of tens of thousands of clones detected, around 73% appear once; the ten largest clones hold under 30%. The clonotype originates from a woman in her 70s with acute or convalescent COVID-19. The sequencing sample was made of peripheral blood. The chain combines TRBV19 with TRBJ1-2, with D unresolved. The DNA of the CDR3 is TGTGCCAGTACCCCCGGGAGTGGTAACTATGGCTACACCTTC. This gives the protein CASTPGSGNYGYTF.